The rows below give T cell receptor beta chains drawn from one sample of a study of chemoradiotherapy in HPV16-positive cancers. Clones were read by immunoSEQ multiplex PCR, and TCRdb kept only the in-frame ones, dropping some. The data hold approximately 12,000 clones, with roughly 90% observed a single time. This material was acquired from a patient who underwent chemoradiotherapy. These receptors came from a human donor with HPV-associated anogenital cancer. Each CDR3 is given with its conserved first and last residue. The order of the fields is V gene, clone size, D gene, J gene, CDR3 DNA, CDR3 protein. D genes are given only for firm matches. Not every row has a clone size; where given, it reads once, few, many or a size class.

>TRBV11-2|NA|TRBD2|TRBJ2-7
TGTGCCAGCAGCGGAGTGGGGGGGTCCTCCTACGAGCAGTACTTC
CASSGVGGSSYEQYF
>TRBV19|NA|NA|TRBJ1-2
TGTGCCAGCCTCAGGACAGCTTCTAACTATGGCTACACCTTC
CASLRTASNYGYTF
>TRBV6-1|NA|TRBD1|TRBJ2-5
TGTGCCATCCAGCCGGGACAGGGGGGAGAGACCCAGTACTTC
CAIQPGQGGETQYF
>TRBV7-8|NA|TRBD2|TRBJ2-3
TGTGCCAGCAGCTTGATACTAGCGAACACAGATACGCAGTATTTT
CASSLILANTDTQYF
>TRBV7-8|NA|NA|TRBJ1-1
TGTGCCAGCAGCCGACTGAGTGGGAACACTGAAGCTTTCTTT
CASSRLSGNTEAFF
>TRBV19|few|NA|TRBJ1-5
TGTGCCAGTAGTCTCCGGCACAGTGACTACAATCAGCCCCAGCATTTT
CASSLRHSDYNQPQHF
>TRBV10-3|NA|NA|TRBJ2-3
TGTGCCATCAGGACGGGGGTTATCCCCGATACGCAGTATTTT
CAIRTGVIPDTQYF
>TRBV19|NA|NA|TRBJ1-6
TGTGCCAGTAGTACGGAGAGCTCCTATAATTCACCCCTCCACTTT
CASSTESSYNSPLHF
>TRBV5-4|NA|TRBD2|TRBJ2-7
TGTGCCAGCAGCTCCGCCACCGGGACTAGCGGGAGAGGGGGGCGGTACGAGCAGTACTTC
CASSSATGTSGRGGRYEQYF
>TRBV5-4|NA|NA|TRBJ1-3
TGTGCCAGCAGCTTTGGACAGTCCGGAAACACCATATATTTT
CASSFGQSGNTIYF
>TRBV2|NA|NA|TRBJ2-7
TGTGCCAGCAGTATACGGACGGAAATGACCTCCTACGAGCAGTACTTC
CASSIRTEMTSYEQYF
>TRBV5-1|once|TRBD2|TRBJ2-7
TGCGCCAGCAGGGGAGGGACTAGCGGGAGCTACGAGCAGTACTTC
CASRGGTSGSYEQYF
>TRBV6-5|NA|TRBD1|TRBJ1-2
TGTGCCAGCAGTGCGACCGGGACAGGGGACTATGGCTACACCTTC
CASSATGTGDYGYTF
>TRBV7-6|NA|TRBD1|TRBJ2-1
TGTGCCAGCAGCCCCGGGACAGCTTTTAATGAGCAGTTCTTC
CASSPGTAFNEQFF
>TRBV7-2|NA|NA|TRBJ2-1
TGTGCCAGCAGCCTGGGACTCTACAATGAGCAGTTCTTC
CASSLGLYNEQFF
>TRBV10-3|NA|NA|TRBJ2-5
TGTGCCATCAGTGAGTCGTGGTCGGAGACCCAGTACTTC
CAISESWSETQYF
>TRBV5-4|NA|TRBD2|TRBJ2-5
TGTGCCAGCAGGGGGACTAGCGGGGGTAGTGAGACCCAGTACTTC
CASRGTSGGSETQYF
>TRBV7-2|NA|NA|TRBJ1-1
TGTGCCAGCAGCTTAGGGGGGGCCAACACTGAAGCTTTCTTT
CASSLGGANTEAFF
>TRBV11-3|NA|NA|TRBJ2-3
TGTGCCAGCAGCTTTGTTAGCACAGATACGCAGTATTTT
CASSFVSTDTQYF
>TRBV5-6|once|NA|TRBJ2-3
TGTGCCAGCAGCTTTGGCCCTTCTAGCACAGATACGCAGTATTTT
CASSFGPSSTDTQYF
>TRBV5-6|NA|NA|TRBJ1-5
TGTGCCAGCAGCTTTAGTCGCCTTCAGCCCCAGCATTTT
CASSFSRLQPQHF
>TRBV7-9|NA|NA|TRBJ1-2
TGTGCCAGCAGTGGGCCTGTCCCCTATGGCTACACCTTC
CASSGPVPYGYTF
>TRBV7-8|NA|NA|TRBJ2-1
TGTGCCAGCAGCCGGGGTCCGGGAGTGGAGCAGTTCTTC
CASSRGPGVEQFF
>TRBV13|NA|TRBD1|TRBJ1-1
TGTGCCAGCAGCTTACAGACCGGGACAGGGTCGGTGAACACTGAAGCTTTCTTT
CASSLQTGTGSVNTEAFF
>TRBV10-1|NA|NA|TRBJ1-2
TGCGCCAGCAGTGAGGACAGTAGGGGTGGCTACACCTTC
CASSEDSRGGYTF
>TRBV25-1|NA|NA|TRBJ2-4
TGTGCCAGCAGTGACGACCGAAGCTACAAAAACATTCAGTACTTC
CASSDDRSYKNIQYF
>TRBV28|NA|NA|TRBJ1-2
TGTGCCAGCACCTCGGGGGAGAATTATGGCTACACCTTC
CASTSGENYGYTF
>TRBV4-1|NA|NA|TRBJ1-4
TGCGCCAGCAGCCAAGAAGGACAGAGGCTGTTTTTT
CASSQEGQRLFF
>TRBV19|NA|TRBD1|TRBJ2-7
TGTGCCAGTAGTCGCTCGGGACAGGGAGCCTACGAGCAGTACTTC
CASSRSGQGAYEQYF
>TRBV27|NA|NA|TRBJ1-5
TGTGCCAGCAGTTTTCGGTCAGGCAATCAGCCCCAGCATTTT
CASSFRSGNQPQHF
>TRBV6-1|once|NA|TRBJ1-5
TGTGCCAGCAGTTTGCAGGGGCCCCTTCGCCAGCCCCAGCATTTT
CASSLQGPLRQPQHF
>TRBV13|NA|NA|TRBJ2-1
TGTGCCAGCAGTCCACGGACAGACAATGAGCAGTTCTTC
CASSPRTDNEQFF
>TRBV10-1|NA|NA|TRBJ2-5
TGCGCCAGCAGTGAGGGGGATGAAGAGACCCAGTACTTC
CASSEGDEETQYF
>TRBV29-1|NA|NA|TRBJ2-7
TGCAGCGTTTCTACTGACACGGGGTACGAGCAGTACTTC
CSVSTDTGYEQYF
>TRBV30|NA|NA|TRBJ2-2
TGTGCCTGGAGTTCTAGGACTTTACCCCTCGGCAGGCAAACCGGGGAGCTGTTTTTT
CAWSSRTLPLGRQTGELFF
>TRBV27|NA|NA|TRBJ1-2
TGTGCCAGCAGTCCCAATCGCTATGGCTACACCTTC
CASSPNRYGYTF
>TRBV6-1|once|NA|TRBJ2-3
TGTGCCAGCAGCCTCCGACTAGCAGATACGCAGTATTTT
CASSLRLADTQYF
>TRBV27|NA|TRBD1|TRBJ1-2
TGTGCCAGCAGTACCGGGACAGGAAAGGGCTACACCTTC
CASSTGTGKGYTF
>TRBV5-1|NA|NA|TRBJ1-2
TGCGCCAGCAGCGAAGGGGGAAACTATGGCTACACCTTC
CASSEGGNYGYTF
>TRBV12-5|NA|TRBD1|TRBJ2-2
TGTGCTAGTGGTTTGGTATGGAGGACAGGGAACACCGGGGAGCTGTTTTTT
CASGLVWRTGNTGELFF
>TRBV28|NA|NA|TRBJ1-5
TGTGCCAGCAGTTTGTCGAGACAAGGACTTCCCCAGCATTTT
CASSLSRQGLPQHF
>TRBV19|NA|TRBD2|TRBJ2-2
TGTGCCAGTAGGGCGGGGGTTAACACCGGGGAGCTGTTTTTT
CASRAGVNTGELFF
>TRBV27|NA|TRBD1|TRBJ2-7
TGTGCCAGCAGTCTCCTTAGGACAGGGGAGTACGAGCAGTACTTC
CASSLLRTGEYEQYF
>TRBV6-6|NA|NA|TRBJ1-3
TGTGCCAGCAGGGATAGGGGAAACACCATATATTTT
CASRDRGNTIYF
>TRBV2|NA|NA|TRBJ2-3
TGTGCCAGCAGTGAATACGTAGCAGATACGCAGTATTTT
CASSEYVADTQYF
>TRBV27|NA|NA|TRBJ2-1
TGTGCCAGCCCGGGTGGGGTCAGAGAATTCGATGAGCAGTTCTTC
CASPGGVREFDEQFF
>TRBV2|once|TRBD1|TRBJ1-4
TGTGCCAGCAGTTTCGACAGGGAGAATGAAAAACTGTTTTTT
CASSFDRENEKLFF
>TRBV19|NA|NA|TRBJ1-1
TGTGCCAGTAGTATCTGGGGGTTGGACACTGAAGCTTTCTTT
CASSIWGLDTEAFF
>TRBV2|NA|NA|TRBJ2-1
TGTGCCAGCAGTGATAGGGATCCTACGTTCTTC
CASSDRDPTFF
>TRBV27|NA|TRBD2|TRBJ2-2
TGTGCCAGCAGTTCCCGCCCGGCGGGAGGGATCACCGGGGAGCTGTTTTTT
CASSSRPAGGITGELFF
>TRBV7-2|NA|NA|TRBJ2-7
TGTGCCAGCAGCTACACCGGGACTGCCGCCTACGAGCAGTACTTC
CASSYTGTAAYEQYF
>TRBV6-4|NA|NA|TRBJ2-1
TGTGCCAGCAGTGAGGGGGCGGGAGTCCCTTCTGAGCAGTTCTTC
CASSEGAGVPSEQFF
>TRBV9|NA|NA|TRBJ1-6
TGTGCCAGCAGCGTGTCGGGAGGAATTTCACCCCTCCACTTT
CASSVSGGISPLHF
>TRBV5-5|NA|NA|TRBJ1-2
TGTGCCAGCAGCTTGGAATTCGCAGGGGCAGGCGGCTACACCTTC
CASSLEFAGAGGYTF
>TRBV2|few|TRBD1|TRBJ1-4
TGTGCCAGCAGTGTGGGACAGGGAGGGGAAAAACTGTTTTTT
CASSVGQGGEKLFF
>TRBV5-1|NA|NA|TRBJ1-2
TGCGCCAGCAGCTTGTCAGGCTATGGCTACACCTTC
CASSLSGYGYTF
>TRBV19|NA|TRBD1|TRBJ2-7
TGTGCCAGTAGAGATCCCGGGACAGGGGTTAACGAGCAGTACTTC
CASRDPGTGVNEQYF
>TRBV6-5|NA|NA|TRBJ1-1
TGTGCCAGCAGTTACTCAGGCCGGGGCGGCACTGAAGCTTTCTTT
CASSYSGRGGTEAFF
>TRBV10-2|NA|NA|TRBJ1-5
TGCGCCAGCAGTGCTGTGACAGTCGGTCCTGATCAGCCCCAGCATTTT
CASSAVTVGPDQPQHF